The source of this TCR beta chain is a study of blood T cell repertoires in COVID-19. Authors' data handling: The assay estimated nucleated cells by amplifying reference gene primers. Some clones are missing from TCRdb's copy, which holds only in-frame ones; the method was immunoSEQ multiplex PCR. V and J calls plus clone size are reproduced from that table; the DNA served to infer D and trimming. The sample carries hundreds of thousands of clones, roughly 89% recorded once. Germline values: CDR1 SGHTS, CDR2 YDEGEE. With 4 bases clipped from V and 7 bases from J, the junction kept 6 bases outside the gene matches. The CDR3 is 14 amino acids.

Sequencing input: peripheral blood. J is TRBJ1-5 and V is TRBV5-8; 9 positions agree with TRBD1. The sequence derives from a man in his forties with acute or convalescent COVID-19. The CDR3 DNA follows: TGTGCCAGCAGCCGGGACAGGGTTGGCCAGCCCCAGCATTTT. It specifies CASSRDRVGQPQHF.